This passage covers 26 T cell receptor beta chains from one sample sequenced in a study of shared clonotypes between healthy human individuals. Terminally differentiated effector memory CD45RA+ cells were left out of the naive CD8 fraction, which was CD45RO-negative and positively selected for CCR7. Method: immunoSEQ multiplex PCR; TCRdb's copy keeps in-frame clones and lacks some. Of some 2 million clones in the sample, less than 95% were seen once. Material for sequencing was naive CD8+ T cells sorted from blood. The receptors shown here come from a man between 18 and 35 years old in good health.

The chain combines TRBV4-3 with TRBJ1-3, with D possibly being TRBD1 (5 bases). The V gene's germline CDR1 is LGHNA and CDR2 YSLEER. This CDR3 comprises 16 residues. V lost 0 bases to trimming and J lost 1 base, with 10 bases between them. The CDR3: CASSQEGEGSGNTIYF. As DNA, the CDR3 is TGCGCCAGCAGCCAAGAAGGGGAAGGGTCTGGAAACACCATATATTTT.

A single count supports this clone. This chain uses TRBV29-1 with TRBJ2-7, with a possible D match to TRBD1 (5 bases). The germline V gene has CDR1 SQVTM and CDR2 ANQGSEA. Trimming cost V 4 bases and J 1 base, with 17 bases left between them. The CDR3 is 15 amino acids. CDR3 coding DNA: TGCAGCGTTGGGGCCAAGGGGTCTTTGTCCTACGAGCAGTACTTC. Its translation is CSVGAKGSLSYEQYF.

The table lists this clone with a count of one. Other DNA variants within this sample encode the same CDR3. The chain combines TRBV4-1 with TRBJ2-1; 11 nucleotides align to TRBD2. The CDR3 runs to 15 residues. V shed 3 bases and J 2 bases; nucleotides not matched to a gene: 0. Germline V gene lookup returns CDR1 MGHRA and CDR2 YSYEKL. The CDR3 loop reads CASSQGLAAYNEQFF. The CDR3 DNA reads TGCGCCAGCAGCCAGGGACTAGCGGCCTACAATGAGCAGTTCTTC.

This rearrangement joins TRBV6-5 to TRBJ2-7; no clear D. This CDR3 has 14 residues. Trimming stripped 5 bases from V and 0 bases from J, with 11 bases between. Germline V gene sequence: CDR1 MNHEY, CDR2 SVGAGI. As DNA, the CDR3 is TGTGCCAGCAGTCTCGGACGGATCTCCTACGAGCAGTACTTC. It encodes CASSLGRISYEQYF.

The rearrangement uses TRBV4-1 and TRBJ1-1, with D possibly being TRBD1 (6 bases). This CDR3 comprises 14 residues. V was clipped by 3 bases and J by 5 bases, with 13 bases between them. Germline CDR1 reads MGHRA; CDR2 reads YSYEKL. CDR3 region: CASSHGIGGTEAFF. As DNA, the CDR3 is TGCGCCAGCAGCCACGGAATAGGGGGTACTGAAGCTTTCTTT.

The chain is built from TRBV5-5 and TRBJ2-7, with TRBD1 matching over 12 bases. V gave up 0 bases and J gave up 5 bases; unmatched junction bases: 3. Germline V lookup: CDR1 SGHKS, CDR2 YYEKEE (reference sequence). The CDR3 sequence is 15 residues long. The CDR3 sequence: CASSLAGTGGHEQYF. The DNA for the CDR3 is TGTGCCAGCAGCTTGGCCGGGACAGGGGGCCACGAGCAGTACTTC.

The genes are TRBV7-9 and TRBJ2-7, with TRBD2 matching over 10 bases. The CDR3 is 14 residues long. Looked up from germline, CDR1 is SEHNR and CDR2 is FQNEAQ (reference sequence). V shed 5 bases, J shed 5 bases, and the junction held 6 bases outside the gene matches. The CDR3 bases are TGTGCCAGCAGCCCCGGGACTAGCGTCAACGAGCAGTACTTC. Residues: CASSPGTSVNEQYF.

CDR3 bases: TGTGCCAGCAGAATTACAGGGAATTTCTATGGCTACACCTTC. Translating it yields CASRITGNFYGYTF. The chain uses TRBV6-1 and TRBJ1-2; maybe TRBD1 (6 bases). This CDR3 contains 14 residues. Germline values: CDR1 MNHNS, CDR2 SASEGT. V was shortened by 6 bases and J by 4 bases, with 15 bases between the two germline ends.

The rearrangement joins TRBV9 to TRBJ1-2; D may be TRBD1 (5 bases). Germline lookup yields CDR1 SGDLS and CDR2 YYNGEE. This CDR3 comprises 13 residues. V lost 6 bases and J 4 bases, leaving 13 bases between the germline ends. CDR3 sequence: CASTAGGSYGYTF. CDR3 DNA sequence: TGTGCCAGCACAGCCGGGGGATCCTATGGCTACACCTTC.

V and J are TRBV13 and TRBJ2-3, with TRBD2 matching 9 bases. Germline V gene lookup returns CDR1 PRHDT and CDR2 FYEKMQ (reference sequence). J lost 5 bases, V lost 5 bases, and 5 bases had no gene match. CDR3 length: 14 residues. The CDR3 loop is CASSEAGGVDTQYF. In DNA form, the CDR3 reads TGTGCCAGCAGCGAAGCGGGAGGAGTAGATACGCAGTATTTT. Together with reference TRBV13 and TRBJ2-3, the CDR3 gives the full variable domain: AAGVIQSPRHLIKEKRETATLKCYPIPRHDTVYWYQQGPGQDPQFLISFYEKMQSDKGSIPDRFSAQQFSDYHSELNMSSLELGDSALYFCASSEAGGVDTQYFGPGTRLTVL.

The chain joins TRBV7-9 to TRBJ2-2; D is undetermined. With 2 bases removed from V and 3 bases from J, the gap between germline ends came to 10 bases. The CDR3 spans 15 residues. The V gene's germline CDR1 is SEHNR and CDR2 FQNEAQ (reference sequence). The CDR3: CASSLKAPDTGELFF. DNA for the CDR3: TGTGCCAGCAGCTTAAAAGCGCCGGACACCGGGGAGCTGTTTTTT.

The chain joins TRBV27 to TRBJ2-7, with 9 bases that match TRBD1. V shed 3 bases, J shed 4 bases, and the junction held 4 bases outside the gene matches. Germline-derived CDR1 and CDR2 are MNHEY and SMNVEV (reference sequence). The CDR3 runs to 14 residues. The CDR3 is CASSFQTGGYEQYF. The CDR3, as DNA: TGTGCCAGCAGTTTTCAGACAGGGGGGTACGAGCAGTACTTC.

The rearrangement joins TRBV6-5 to TRBJ2-1; 8 bases match TRBD2. V dropped 0 bases and J dropped 9; count of bases not matched to a gene: 7. The CDR3 consists of 15 residues. Germline-derived CDR1 and CDR2 are MNHEY and SVGAGI. DNA of the CDR3: TGTGCCAGCAGTTACTCTGAGCGGGAGTCGAGTGAGCAGTTCTTC. This codes for CASSYSERESSEQFF.

The chain carries TRBV27 and TRBJ2-2; 8 positions match TRBD1. This CDR3 comprises 18 residues. CDR1 and CDR2 from the germline V gene are MNHEY and SMNVEV (reference sequence). Germline trimming cut 5 bases from V and 0 bases from J; bases unmatched to any gene: 11. The CDR3 sequence is CASSLLNVQGANTGELFF. In DNA, the CDR3 is TGTGCCAGCAGTCTACTAAACGTACAGGGGGCGAACACCGGGGAGCTGTTTTTT.

This chain's CDR3 is CASSVEDGDEKLFF. The CDR3 DNA sequence: TGTGCCAGCAGCGTAGAAGACGGGGATGAAAAACTGTTTTTT. The J gene is TRBJ1-4, the V gene TRBV9, with no clear D. Germline V gene sequence: CDR1 SGDLS, CDR2 YYNGEE. V dropped 0 bases and J dropped 6 bases, with 9 bases sitting between them. The CDR3 contains 14 residues.

J is TRBJ2-7 and V is TRBV11-2; no reliable D call. The V gene lost 8 bases and the J gene lost 2 bases, with 13 bases spanning the gap. The CDR3 is 13 residues long. Germline V gives CDR1 SGHAT, CDR2 FQNNGV. CDR3 sequence: CASLGNFPYEQYF. The CDR3 DNA reads TGTGCCAGCCTTGGCAATTTTCCCTACGAGCAGTACTTC.

This chain links TRBV5-5 with TRBJ2-7; D gene ambiguous. Per germline, CDR1 SGHKS and CDR2 YYEKEE (reference sequence). Trimming cost V 0 bases and J 3 bases, with 4 bases left between them. The CDR3 is 12 amino acids. The CDR3 DNA is TGTGCCAGCAGCTTGGTCAGCTACGAGCAGTACTTC. Amino acid sequence: CASSLVSYEQYF.

The genes are TRBV30 and TRBJ1-2; no definite D call. V lost 8 bases, J lost 4 bases, and 8 bases lay in between. The CDR3 consists of 10 residues. CDR1 and CDR2 (germline): GTSNPN, SVGIG (reference sequence). Here the CDR3 DNA reads TGTGCCAGCACCAGCTATGGCTACACCTTC. This gives the protein CASTSYGYTF.

The chain has TRBV30 and TRBJ2-1; no definite D call. The CDR3 has 12 residues. Germline V CDR1 and CDR2: GTSNPN, SVGIG (reference sequence). V shed 4 bases and J shed 5 bases, with 9 bases lying between them. CDR3 region: CAWTEFDNEQFF. The CDR3 DNA reads TGTGCCTGGACCGAATTCGACAATGAGCAGTTCTTC.

This clone was recorded once. The gene calls are TRBV6-1 and TRBJ2-2; 8 positions agree with TRBD1. Germline V gives CDR1 MNHNS, CDR2 SASEGT. This CDR3 region has 15 residues. Trimming removed 7 bases from V and 6 bases from J; junction bases left unmatched: 10. This CDR3 is CASTPRQGAAGELFF. CDR3 nucleotide sequence: TGTGCCAGCACCCCCAGGCAGGGGGCCGCCGGGGAGCTGTTTTTT.

J is TRBJ2-2 and V is TRBV11-2, with a possible D match to TRBD1 (6 bases). Germline V gene sequence: CDR1 SGHAT, CDR2 FQNNGV. Between the trimmed V and J ends, which lost 2 bases and 5 bases, there was a span of 15 bases. This CDR3 contains 16 residues. The CDR3 DNA sequence: TGTGCCAGCAGCTTATACCGACAGGCACATACCGGGGAGCTGTTTTTT. Translation gives CASSLYRQAHTGELFF.

V usage is TRBV19 and J usage is TRBJ2-7, with TRBD2 matching over 14 bases. This CDR3 has 14 amino acids. The J segment lost 6 bases and the V segment lost 4 bases, leaving 2 bases of the junction unmatched. Germline V lookup: CDR1 LNHDA, CDR2 SQIVND (reference sequence). The CDR3 region has the DNA TGTGCCAGTAGTAGGACTAGCGGGAGGATCGAGCAGTACTTC. Translating it yields CASSRTSGRIEQYF.

This sequence joins TRBV6-1 and TRBJ2-3, with TRBD1 matching over 7 bases. Germline loops: CDR1 MNHNS, CDR2 SASEGT. V lost 4 bases, J lost 0 bases, and 4 bases stayed unmatched. CDR3 length: 15 residues. The DNA of the CDR3 is TGTGCCAGCAGTGTGGGGGACAGTAGCACAGATACGCAGTATTTT. Amino acids: CASSVGDSSTDTQYF.

The CDR3 reads CASRAGEGWHEQYF. CDR3 in DNA: TGTGCCAGCAGGGCAGGGGAAGGGTGGCACGAGCAGTACTTC. The chain links TRBV2 to TRBJ2-7; D possibly corresponds to TRBD1 (6 bases). Trimming shortened V by 6 bases and J by 5 bases, and 17 bases separated the two germline ends. The germline gives CDR1 SNHLY, CDR2 FYNNEI. The CDR3 covers 14 residues.

The gene calls are TRBV27 and TRBJ2-7; tentatively, D is TRBD1 (5 bases). CDR1 and CDR2 (germline): MNHEY, SMNVEV (reference sequence). V lost 3 bases, J lost 3 bases, and 12 bases lay in between. The CDR3 covers 14 residues. The CDR3 DNA follows: TGTGCCAGCAGTTTTGGGAAACAGGACTACGAGCAGTACTTC. Protein product: CASSFGKQDYEQYF.

The genes are TRBV15 and TRBJ1-1, with D hard to call. The CDR3 has 14 residues. The germline gives CDR1 LNHNV, CDR2 YYDKDF (reference sequence). Trimming stripped 8 bases from V and 1 base from J, with 14 bases between. CDR3 bases: TGTGCCACCTACCCTAAGGGAAGGAACACTGAAGCTTTCTTT. Translated: CATYPKGRNTEAFF.